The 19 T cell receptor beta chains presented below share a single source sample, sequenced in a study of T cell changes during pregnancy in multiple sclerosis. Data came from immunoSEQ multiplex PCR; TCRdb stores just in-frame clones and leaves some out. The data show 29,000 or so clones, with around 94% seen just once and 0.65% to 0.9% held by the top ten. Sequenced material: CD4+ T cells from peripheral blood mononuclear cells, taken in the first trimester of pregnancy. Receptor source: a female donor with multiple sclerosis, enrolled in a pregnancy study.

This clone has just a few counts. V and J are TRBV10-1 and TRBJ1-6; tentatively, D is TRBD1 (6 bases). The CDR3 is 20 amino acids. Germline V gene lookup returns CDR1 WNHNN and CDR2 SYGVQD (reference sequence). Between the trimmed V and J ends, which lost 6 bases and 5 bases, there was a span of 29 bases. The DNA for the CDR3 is TGCGCCAGCAGCCTTCTTGGGGGCCCACGAACCTCAAGGGATAATTCACCCCTCCACTTT. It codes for CASSLLGGPRTSRDNSPLHF.

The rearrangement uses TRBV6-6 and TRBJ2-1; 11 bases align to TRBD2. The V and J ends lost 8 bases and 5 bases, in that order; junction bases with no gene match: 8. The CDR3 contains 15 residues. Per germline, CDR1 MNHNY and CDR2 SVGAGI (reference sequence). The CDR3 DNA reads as TGTGCCAGCGCCGACCTAGCGGGGGGCCACAATGAGCAGTTCTTC. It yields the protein CASADLAGGHNEQFF.

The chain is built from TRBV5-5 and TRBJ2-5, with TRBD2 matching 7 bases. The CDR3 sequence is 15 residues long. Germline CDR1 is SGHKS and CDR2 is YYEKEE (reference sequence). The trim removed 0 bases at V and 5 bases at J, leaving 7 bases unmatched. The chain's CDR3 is CASSLVLGGRETQYF. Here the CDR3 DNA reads TGTGCCAGCAGCTTGGTGCTCGGGGGGAGGGAGACCCAGTACTTC.

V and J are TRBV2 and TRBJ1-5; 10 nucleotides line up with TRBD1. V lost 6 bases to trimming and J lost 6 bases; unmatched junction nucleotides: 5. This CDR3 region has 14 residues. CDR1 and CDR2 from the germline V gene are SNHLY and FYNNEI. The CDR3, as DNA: TGTGCCAGCAGCCTTGACAGGGGGCTTCAGCCCCAGCATTTT. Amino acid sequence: CASSLDRGLQPQHF.

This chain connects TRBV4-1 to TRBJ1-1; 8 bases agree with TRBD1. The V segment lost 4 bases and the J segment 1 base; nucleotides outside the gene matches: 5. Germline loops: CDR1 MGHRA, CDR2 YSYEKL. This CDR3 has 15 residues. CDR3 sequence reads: CASSPPTGANTEAFF. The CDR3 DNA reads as TGCGCCAGCAGCCCACCGACAGGGGCGAACACTGAAGCTTTCTTT.

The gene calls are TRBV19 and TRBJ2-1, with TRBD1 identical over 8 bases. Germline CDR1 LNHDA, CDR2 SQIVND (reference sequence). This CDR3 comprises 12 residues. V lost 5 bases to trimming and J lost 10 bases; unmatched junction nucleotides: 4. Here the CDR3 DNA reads TGTGCCAGTAGTCCGCGGGACAGGGAGCAGTTCTTC. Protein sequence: CASSPRDREQFF.

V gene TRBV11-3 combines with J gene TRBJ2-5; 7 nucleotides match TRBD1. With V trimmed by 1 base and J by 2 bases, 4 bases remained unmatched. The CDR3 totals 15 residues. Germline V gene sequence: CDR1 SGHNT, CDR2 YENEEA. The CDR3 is CASSLGGTEQETQYF. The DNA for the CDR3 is TGTGCCAGCAGCTTAGGGGGGACAGAACAAGAGACCCAGTACTTC.

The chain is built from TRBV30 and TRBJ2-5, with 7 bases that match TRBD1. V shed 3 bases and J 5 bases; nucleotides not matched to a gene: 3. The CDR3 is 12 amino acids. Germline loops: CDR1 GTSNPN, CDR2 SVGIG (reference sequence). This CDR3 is CAWSPDRETQYF. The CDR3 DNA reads TGTGCCTGGAGCCCGGACAGGGAGACCCAGTACTTC.

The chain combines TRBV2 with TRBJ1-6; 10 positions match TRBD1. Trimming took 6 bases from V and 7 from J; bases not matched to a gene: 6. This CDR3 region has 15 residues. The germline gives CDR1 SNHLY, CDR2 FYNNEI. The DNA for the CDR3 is TGTGCCAGCAGGCTAGGACAGGGGGGGAATTCACCCCTCCACTTT. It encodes CASRLGQGGNSPLHF.

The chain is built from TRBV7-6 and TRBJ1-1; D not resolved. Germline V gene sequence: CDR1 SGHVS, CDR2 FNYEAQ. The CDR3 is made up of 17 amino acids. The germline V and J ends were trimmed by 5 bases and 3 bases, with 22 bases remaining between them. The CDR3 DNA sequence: TGTGCCAGCAGCCCGGGGTTCTTGAGAAGGCGGGACACTGAAGCTTTCTTT. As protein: CASSPGFLRRRDTEAFF.

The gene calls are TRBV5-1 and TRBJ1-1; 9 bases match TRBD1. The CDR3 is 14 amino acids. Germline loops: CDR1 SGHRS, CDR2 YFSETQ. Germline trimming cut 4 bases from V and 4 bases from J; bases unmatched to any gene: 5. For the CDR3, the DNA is TGCGCCAGCAGCACGACAGGGGGTACCACTGAAGCTTTCTTT. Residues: CASSTTGGTTEAFF.

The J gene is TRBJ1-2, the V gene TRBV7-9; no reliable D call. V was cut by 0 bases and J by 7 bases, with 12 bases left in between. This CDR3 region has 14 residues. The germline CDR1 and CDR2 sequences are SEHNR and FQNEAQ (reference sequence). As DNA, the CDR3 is TGTGCCAGCAGCTTAGCGACCGGAGCTATTGGCTACACCTTC. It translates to CASSLATGAIGYTF.

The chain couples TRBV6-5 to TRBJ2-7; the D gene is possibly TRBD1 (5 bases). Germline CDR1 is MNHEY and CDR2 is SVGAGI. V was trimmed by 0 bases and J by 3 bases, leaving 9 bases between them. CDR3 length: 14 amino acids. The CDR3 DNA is TGTGCCAGCAGTTACTCAATCAGGGTCTACGAGCAGTACTTC. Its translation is CASSYSIRVYEQYF.

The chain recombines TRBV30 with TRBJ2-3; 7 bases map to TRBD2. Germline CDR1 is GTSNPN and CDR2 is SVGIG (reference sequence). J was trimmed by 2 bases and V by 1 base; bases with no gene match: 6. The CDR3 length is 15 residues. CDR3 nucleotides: TGTGCCTGGAGTGGGCGGGGGACGTACACAGATACGCAGTATTTT. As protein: CAWSGRGTYTDTQYF.

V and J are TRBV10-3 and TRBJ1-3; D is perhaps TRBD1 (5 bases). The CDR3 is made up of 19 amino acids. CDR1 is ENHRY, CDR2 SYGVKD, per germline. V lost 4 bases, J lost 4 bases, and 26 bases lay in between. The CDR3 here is CAISAYEKSFGTAGNTIYF. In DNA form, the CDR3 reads TGTGCCATCAGTGCGTACGAAAAATCCTTCGGGACTGCAGGAAACACCATATATTTT.

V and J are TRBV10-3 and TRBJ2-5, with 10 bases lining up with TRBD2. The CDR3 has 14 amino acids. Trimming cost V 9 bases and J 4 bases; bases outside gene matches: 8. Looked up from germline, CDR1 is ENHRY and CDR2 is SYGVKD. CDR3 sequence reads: CAIRSGGDGETQYF. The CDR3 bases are TGTGCCATTCGCAGCGGGGGGGATGGAGAGACCCAGTACTTC.

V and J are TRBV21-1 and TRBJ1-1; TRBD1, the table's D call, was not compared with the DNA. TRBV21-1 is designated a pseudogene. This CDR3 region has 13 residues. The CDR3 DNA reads TGTGCCAGCAGCGGACACCAGAACACTGAAGCTTTCTTT. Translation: CASSGHQNTEAFF.

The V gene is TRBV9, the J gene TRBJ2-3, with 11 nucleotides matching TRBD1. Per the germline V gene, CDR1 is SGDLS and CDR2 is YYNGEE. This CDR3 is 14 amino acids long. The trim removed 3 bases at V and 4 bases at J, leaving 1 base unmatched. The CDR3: CASSGGQGADTQYF. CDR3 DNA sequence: TGTGCCAGCAGCGGGGGACAGGGGGCAGATACGCAGTATTTT.

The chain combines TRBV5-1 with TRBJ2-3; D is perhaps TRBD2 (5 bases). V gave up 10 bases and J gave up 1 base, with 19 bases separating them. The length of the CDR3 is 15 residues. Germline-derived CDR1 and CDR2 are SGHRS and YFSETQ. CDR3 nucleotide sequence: TGCGCCTCCCGCCCTCTTGGAGCGGGCACAGATACGCAGTATTTT. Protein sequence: CASRPLGAGTDTQYF.